What follows are 5 T cell receptor beta chains derived from one specimen sequenced in a study of T cell responses to AZD1222 COVID-19 vaccine. Repertoires were generated with immunoSEQ multiplex PCR, while TCRdb's copy carries only in-frame clones and drops some. The sample includes around 99,000 clones, about 90% of them seen just once. The source was peripheral blood, collected on day 0 of AZD1222 vaccination. The receptors originated from an adult in good health.

This clone was detected only a few times. The chain couples TRBV5-5 to TRBJ2-7; 7 bases align to TRBD1. The CDR3 is 14 amino acids. The trim removed 4 bases at V and 3 bases at J, leaving 7 bases unmatched. The germline V gene has CDR1 SGHKS and CDR2 YYEKEE (reference sequence). Here the CDR3 DNA reads TGTGCCAGCAGCCTGACAGGGAATAGCTACGAGCAGTACTTC. Translating it yields CASSLTGNSYEQYF.

This clone was seen a handful of times. The chain uses TRBV29-1 and TRBJ2-5; 7 bases are a match to TRBD1. This CDR3 has 15 amino acids. Germline V gene data show CDR1 as SQVTM and CDR2 as ANQGSEA. The V gene end was trimmed by 7 bases and the J gene end by 5 bases; junction bases not matched to a gene: 16. CDR3 sequence: CSARRQGGLGETQYF. CDR3 in DNA: TGCAGCGCCCGCCGACAGGGCGGTCTAGGGGAGACCCAGTACTTC. Full variable domain (rest looked up from reference TRBV29-1 and TRBJ2-5): SAVISQKPSRDICQRGTSLTIQCQVDSQVTMMFWYRQQPGQSLTLIATANQGSEATYESGFVIDKFPISRPNLTFSTLTVSNMSPEDSSIYLCSARRQGGLGETQYFGPGTRLLVL.

The rearrangement links TRBV7-9 to TRBJ1-1; maybe TRBD1 (5 bases). CDR1 is SEHNR, CDR2 FQNEAQ, per germline (reference sequence). V gave up 6 bases and J gave up 7 bases, with 15 bases separating them. This CDR3 is built from 13 residues. CDR3 sequence reads: CASSLAQVGEAFF. In nucleotides, the CDR3 is TGTGCCAGCAGTCTGGCACAGGTGGGTGAAGCTTTCTTT.

The chain has TRBV5-5 and TRBJ1-1, with a weak D call TRBD1 (6 bases). With 6 bases removed from V and 2 bases from J, the gap between germline ends came to 23 bases. There are 17 residues in the CDR3. The germline V gene has CDR1 SGHKS and CDR2 YYEKEE (reference sequence). This chain's CDR3 is CASTPFPGALGNTEAFF. DNA for the CDR3: TGTGCCAGCACCCCATTCCCGGGGGCTCTAGGAAACACTGAAGCTTTCTTT. The full variable domain, its missing parts supplied by reference TRBV5-5 and TRBJ1-1, is DAGVTQSPTHLIKTRGQQVTLRCSPISGHKSVSWYQQVLGQGPQFIFQYYEKEERGRGNFPDRFSARQFPNYSSELNVNALLLGDSALYLCASTPFPGALGNTEAFFGQGTRLTVV.

There are a few counts of this clone. The chain combines TRBV7-9 with TRBJ1-1; TRBD1 is a possible D gene (6 bases). Germline CDR1 reads SEHNR; CDR2 reads FQNEAQ (reference sequence). CDR3 length: 14 amino acids. With 3 bases removed from V and 4 bases from J, the gap between germline ends came to 12 bases. The CDR3 loop reads CASSFTGIGTEAFF. The CDR3 DNA reads as TGTGCCAGCAGCTTTACAGGGATAGGCACTGAAGCTTTCTTT. Supplemented by reference TRBV7-9 and TRBJ1-1, the full variable domain reads DTGVSQNPRHKITKRGQNVTFRCDPISEHNRLYWYRQTLGQGPEFLTYFQNEAQLEKSRLLSDRFSAERPKGSFSTLEIQRTEQGDSAMYLCASSFTGIGTEAFFGQGTRLTVV.